Detailed here is one TCR beta chain. Antigen specificity is unknown. Study-wide findings and caveats: Tumor-infiltrating Treg TCR alpha and beta sequences overlapped most with tumor naive CD4+ T cells, then blood naive.

The CDR3 sequence is 15 residues long. The junction had 4 bases not matched to a gene; V was cut back by 4 bases and J by 0 bases. Per the germline V gene, CDR1 is SEHNR and CDR2 is FQNEAQ (reference sequence). Constant-region reverse primers amplified full-length variable regions, followed by semi-nested Nested Universal Primer A PCR. A single record per CDR3 protein comes from TCRdb applying MiXCR to the 5' RACE reads. The sample contains about 23,000 distinct CDR3 sequences, 30% of which appear only once. V and J are TRBV7-9 and TRBJ2-3; TRBD2 aligns across 7 bases. The sample comprised tumor-infiltrating naive CD4+ T cells sorted from the breast tumor. As for subset: naive CD4+ T cells, CD4+CD45RA+CD25-. The origin of this receptor is a female donor with breast cancer. The CDR3 coding sequence is TGTGCCAGCAGCTCAGGTAGCGGGAGCACAGATACGCAGTATTTT. Its protein is CASSSGSGSTDTQYF. Complete variable domain (other parts from reference TRBV7-9 and TRBJ2-3): DTGVSQNPRHKITKRGQNVTFRCDPISEHNRLYWYRQTLGQGPEFLTYFQNEAQLEKSRLLSDRFSAERPKGSFSTLEIQRTEQGDSAMYLCASSSGSGSTDTQYFGPGTRLTVL.